Following are 28 T cell receptor beta chains from one sample sequenced in a study of graft-versus-host responses after intestinal transplantation. Assay: immunoSEQ multiplex PCR; the TCRdb copy retains only in-frame clones and omits some. Of fewer than 60,000 clones listed, less than 85% are singletons. Their antigens remain unidentified. The sample was unstimulated CD4+ T cells sorted from spleen or lymph node cells, taken before transplant. Receptors were obtained from a human donor who was the organ donor for an intestinal transplant.

As DNA, the CDR3 is TGTGCCAGCTTAGGACATGGACTCACAGATACGCAGTATTTT. Amino acids: CASLGHGLTDTQYF. This chain connects TRBV11-2 to TRBJ2-3, with D perhaps assigned TRBD1 or TRBD2 (5 bases each). This CDR3 spans 14 amino acids. Trimming took 8 bases from V and 2 from J, leaving 14 bases between them. Germline-derived CDR1 and CDR2 are SGHAT and FQNNGV.

The CDR3 nucleotides are TGCAGTGCGTGGACAGGGGGCGGCTACACCTTC. Translation: CSAWTGGGYTF. The rearrangement uses TRBV20-1 and TRBJ1-2; 11 nucleotides align to TRBD1. V lost 6 bases to trimming and J lost 8 bases; unmatched junction nucleotides: 2. Per germline, CDR1 DFQATT and CDR2 SNEGSKA (reference sequence). The CDR3 covers 11 residues.

The chain recombines TRBV6-1 with TRBJ2-7; 9 positions match TRBD2. CDR3 length: 13 residues. Germline V gene data show CDR1 as MNHNS and CDR2 as SASEGT. The V segment lost 4 bases and the J segment 7 bases; nucleotides outside the gene matches: 5. Here the CDR3 reads CASSGGLAHEQYF. CDR3 in DNA: TGTGCCAGCAGTGGGGGACTAGCTCATGAGCAGTACTTC.

The rearrangement links TRBV5-4 to TRBJ2-5; maybe TRBD1 (6 bases). V shed 0 bases and J shed 5 bases, with 14 bases lying between them. CDR1 and CDR2 from the germline V gene are SGHNT and YYREEE (reference sequence). This CDR3 contains 15 residues. CDR3 in amino acids: CASSLAEGGGETQYF. The CDR3 coding sequence is TGTGCCAGCAGCTTGGCCGAAGGGGGTGGGGAGACCCAGTACTTC.

The gene calls are TRBV30 and TRBJ2-2; D may be TRBD2 (6 bases). Trimming took 0 bases from V and 0 from J, leaving 11 bases between them. The CDR3 runs to 16 residues. CDR1 and CDR2 (germline): GTSNPN, SVGIG (reference sequence). The CDR3 protein is CAWSVLGTPNTGELFF. CDR3 bases: TGTGCCTGGAGTGTACTGGGGACTCCGAACACCGGGGAGCTGTTTTTT.

The chain is built from TRBV10-2 and TRBJ2-1; 12 bases match TRBD2. Looked up from germline, CDR1 is WSHSY and CDR2 is SAAADI. Unmatched junction bases numbered 3, after V lost 3 bases and J lost 6 bases. This CDR3 is built from 15 residues. The CDR3 loop is CASSDLLAGGNEQFF. The CDR3 DNA is TGCGCCAGCAGTGATTTACTAGCGGGAGGCAATGAGCAGTTCTTC.

The chain employs TRBV2 and TRBJ2-1; 11 bases agree with TRBD2. V was clipped by 6 bases and J by 8 bases; unmatched bases: 9. CDR1 SNHLY and CDR2 FYNNEI come from the germline V gene. The CDR3 spans 15 residues. The CDR3, as DNA: TGTGCCAGCAGGGGCTTAGCGGGAGGGCCGCATGAGCAGTTCTTC. It codes for CASRGLAGGPHEQFF.

The chain employs TRBV7-9 and TRBJ2-5; 7 nucleotides line up with TRBD1. CDR1 and CDR2 from the germline V gene are SEHNR and FQNEAQ (reference sequence). The CDR3 has 13 residues. The J segment lost 2 bases and the V segment lost 5 bases, leaving 2 bases of the junction unmatched. The CDR3 DNA sequence: TGTGCCAGCAGCCGGGGACAGCAAGAGACCCAGTACTTC. Its protein is CASSRGQQETQYF.

The rearrangement links TRBV5-1 to TRBJ2-3; D is uncertain. Per the germline V gene, CDR1 is SGHRS and CDR2 is YFSETQ. Trimming left V 2 bases short and J 2 bases short, with 0 bases between. The CDR3 totals 11 residues. This CDR3 reads CASSFTDTQYF. The CDR3 DNA sequence: TGCGCCAGCAGCTTCACAGATACGCAGTATTTT.

This chain uses TRBV11-3 with TRBJ2-7, with a tentative D call TRBD2 (5 bases). CDR3 size: 15 residues. V lost 0 bases and J 3 bases, leaving 12 bases between the germline ends. CDR1 is SGHNT, CDR2 YENEEA, per germline. In nucleotides, the CDR3 is TGTGCCAGCAGCTTAGATCCCCCGACTAACTACGAGCAGTACTTC. It specifies CASSLDPPTNYEQYF.

V and J are TRBV7-8 and TRBJ2-7, with 7 bases that match TRBD1. CDR1 and CDR2 (germline): SGHVS, FQNEAQ. J lost 4 bases, V lost 6 bases, and 6 bases had no gene match. The CDR3 totals 13 residues. This CDR3 reads CASSWGQTYEQYF. CDR3 bases: TGTGCCAGCAGTTGGGGACAGACTTACGAGCAGTACTTC.

Details on this clone: The identical CDR3 is also encoded by other nucleotide sequences in the sample. The chain couples TRBV12-5 to TRBJ2-2; 9 nucleotides align to TRBD1. This CDR3 is built from 15 residues. Trimming removed 5 bases from V and 5 bases from J; junction bases left unmatched: 6. CDR1 and CDR2 (germline): LGHNT, FRNRAP. This CDR3 is CASGRMTGGTGELFF. CDR3 nucleotides: TGTGCTAGTGGTCGCATGACAGGGGGTACCGGGGAGCTGTTTTTT.

This rearrangement joins TRBV14 to TRBJ2-7; TRBD1 might be the D (6 bases). Germline loops: CDR1 SGHDN, CDR2 FVKESK. Trimming removed 1 base at V and 0 bases at J, with 10 bases between. This CDR3 has 15 amino acids. The CDR3 nucleotides read TGTGCCAGCAGCCAAGCAGGGGCTAGCTCCTACGAGCAGTACTTC. Protein: CASSQAGASSYEQYF.

The chain joins TRBV6-6 to TRBJ1-2, with TRBD1 matching 9 bases. CDR1 MNHNY and CDR2 SVGAGI come from the germline V gene (reference sequence). The V gene end was trimmed by 7 bases and the J gene end by 4 bases; junction bases not matched to a gene: 7. There are 14 residues in the CDR3. The CDR3 here is CASTRDREGYGYTF. The CDR3 DNA follows: TGTGCCAGCACTCGGGACAGGGAGGGCTATGGCTACACCTTC.

This chain joins TRBV4-2 and TRBJ2-1; 7 nucleotides line up with TRBD2. CDR3 size: 14 residues. V lost 1 base and J lost 14; bases outside the gene matches: 11. CDR1 is LGHNA and CDR2 is YNFKEQ in the germline V gene. The CDR3 is CASSQGGLVGGEFF. The CDR3 nucleotides are TGTGCCAGCAGCCAAGGAGGTCTCGTGGGGGGGGAGTTCTTC.

This sequence joins TRBV5-4 and TRBJ1-5, with 9 bases that match TRBD1. CDR3 length: 15 amino acids. V dropped 2 bases and J dropped 3; count of bases not matched to a gene: 3. Germline CDR1 and CDR2: SGHNT and YYREEE (reference sequence). CDR3 coding DNA: TGTGCCAGCAGCTTCGGACAGGGGAACAATCAGCCCCAGCATTTT. Its translation: CASSFGQGNNQPQHF.

CDR3 residues: CASSLLIGELFF. The CDR3 DNA sequence: TGTGCCAGCAGTTTATTAATCGGGGAGCTGTTTTTT. The chain employs TRBV27 and TRBJ2-2; D is ambiguous. Trimming cost V 1 base and J 7 bases, with 4 bases left between them. The CDR3 covers 12 residues. The germline V gene has CDR1 MNHEY and CDR2 SMNVEV (reference sequence).

The chain has TRBV4-3 and TRBJ2-2; D not certain. The CDR3 totals 15 residues. CDR1 is LGHNA, CDR2 YSLEER, per germline. V lost 0 bases to trimming and J lost 6 bases, with 11 bases between them. The CDR3 DNA reads as TGCGCCAGCAGCCAAGATCTCGGGTCGGCCGGGGAGCTGTTTTTT. It codes for CASSQDLGSAGELFF.

The chain couples TRBV9 to TRBJ2-2; no clear D gene. The ends were cut back, 2 bases at V and 5 bases at J, with 4 bases in the middle. The CDR3 covers 12 residues. CDR1 SGDLS and CDR2 YYNGEE come from the germline V gene. CDR3 region: CASSVSTGELFF. The DNA of the CDR3 is TGTGCCAGCAGCGTTAGTACCGGGGAGCTGTTTTTT.

The rearrangement uses TRBV12-5 and TRBJ1-1; D perhaps matches TRBD1 (5 bases). CDR3 length equals 15 residues. Looked up from germline, CDR1 is LGHNT and CDR2 is FRNRAP. The V and J ends lost 3 bases and 0 bases respectively, with 11 bases between them. The CDR3 DNA follows: TGTGCTAGTGGTTTACGGGGGTACTTGAACACTGAAGCTTTCTTT. Protein sequence: CASGLRGYLNTEAFF.

This clone has only one observation. This chain connects TRBV4-2 to TRBJ1-3; D is perhaps TRBD1 (5 bases). V lost 0 bases and J 0 bases, leaving 12 bases between the germline ends. The CDR3 length is 17 residues. Per germline, CDR1 LGHNA and CDR2 YNFKEQ. The CDR3, as DNA: TGTGCCAGCAGCCAAGATTATGGGGGAAGCTCTGGAAACACCATATATTTT. Its translation is CASSQDYGGSSGNTIYF.

This clone is a singleton in its sample. V and J are TRBV19 and TRBJ2-3, with 7 bases aligning to TRBD2. The CDR3 runs 18 residues. Per germline, CDR1 LNHDA and CDR2 SQIVND (reference sequence). After removal of 3 bases from V and 2 bases from J, the junction contained 14 bases not matched to a gene. CDR3 in DNA: TGTGCCAGTAGTATCCTGCCGACTAGCACAACATCCACAGATACGCAGTATTTT. Translated, it gives CASSILPTSTTSTDTQYF.

J is TRBJ1-5 and V is TRBV2; maybe TRBD1 (5 bases). The length of the CDR3 is 17 residues. The germline CDR1 and CDR2 sequences are SNHLY and FYNNEI. The ends were cut back, 3 bases at V and 4 bases at J, with 19 bases in the middle. The CDR3 DNA sequence: TGTGCCAGCAGTGAGTGGGGTAGGGGCTCATCTAATCAGCCCCAGCATTTT. This encodes CASSEWGRGSSNQPQHF.

This clone was recorded once. The V and J genes are TRBV27 and TRBJ1-2; 7 bases fit TRBD1. V lost 6 bases and J lost 8; bases outside the gene matches: 21. The CDR3 covers 17 residues. Germline V gene sequence: CDR1 MNHEY, CDR2 SMNVEV (reference sequence). The CDR3 nucleotides are TGTGCCAGCAGATCGGGTAAAAGGTCAGGGGGGCCCCGGGGCTACACCTTC. Amino acid sequence: CASRSGKRSGGPRGYTF.

V gene TRBV5-1 combines with J gene TRBJ2-5; 14 bases fit TRBD2. There are 16 residues in the CDR3. Germline-derived CDR1 and CDR2 are SGHRS and YFSETQ. The junction had 7 bases not matched to a gene; V was cut back by 5 bases and J by 4 bases. The CDR3 is CASRVTGTSGRETQYF. CDR3 bases: TGCGCCAGCAGAGTAACCGGGACTAGCGGGAGAGAGACCCAGTACTTC.

The J gene is TRBJ2-5, the V gene TRBV14; TRBD2 aligns across 7 bases. Germline CDR1 SGHDN, CDR2 FVKESK. The CDR3 loop spans 14 amino acids. J gave up 0 bases and V 4 bases, and 2 bases lay outside the gene matches. CDR3 in amino acids: CASSRGGYQETQYF. The CDR3 nucleotides read TGTGCCAGCAGCCGGGGGGGTTACCAAGAGACCCAGTACTTC. The variable domain in full, completed from reference TRBV14 and TRBJ2-5, reads EAGVTQFPSHSVIEKGQTVTLRCDPISGHDNLYWYRRVMGKEIKFLLHFVKESKQDESGMPNNRFLAERTGGTYSTLKVQPAELEDSGVYFCASSRGGYQETQYFGPGTRLLVL.

The rearrangement uses TRBV5-3 and TRBJ2-5; no clear D gene. TRBV5-3 is treated as an ORF (open reading frame) with a function not yet certain. V gave up 4 bases and J gave up 5 bases, with 18 bases separating them. The length of the CDR3 is 15 residues. This CDR3 is CARSPPRKRIETQYF. CDR3 DNA: TGTGCCAGAAGCCCGCCTAGGAAGAGGATCGAGACCCAGTACTTC.

This chain uses TRBV5-1 with TRBJ2-4; maybe TRBD1 (6 bases). The CDR3 length is 15 residues. Germline V gives CDR1 SGHRS, CDR2 YFSETQ. V lost 0 bases, J lost 3 bases, and 10 bases lay in between. The CDR3 DNA reads as TGCGCCAGCAGCTTGGCACAGGGAGTCAAAAACATTCAGTACTTC. Translating gives CASSLAQGVKNIQYF.